Listed here is a single T cell receptor (beta chain). Its specificity is unknown. The sample is drawn from a study of CD8+ T cells in alopecia areata. The overall study: Treated patients took oral tofacitinib at 5 to 10 mg twice daily. Treatment ran 6 to 18 months, with 6 months of follow-up afterward.

V lost 2 bases to trimming and J lost 1 base; unmatched junction nucleotides: 1. Germline CDR1 is SGHRS and CDR2 is YFSETQ. This CDR3 has 14 residues. Following extraction, RNA underwent reverse transcription to cDNA, which served as the sequencing template. TCRdb's copy holds only in-frame clones and misses some; the assay was immunoSEQ multiplex PCR. The profile shows 150,000 to 200,000 clones, 60% of them singletons. Study-wide results and caveats: Expanded CD8+ clones among the top 100, as well as scalp clonality, were significantly decreased by tofacitinib.

Treatment defined: oral pan-JAK inhibitor, 5-10 mg twice daily. V and J are TRBV5-1 and TRBJ2-5; 8 positions match TRBD2. This specimen consisted of CD4+ T cells sorted from blood, obtained at week 24, from a patient treated with tofacitinib. The TCR originated in a human donor with alopecia areata. CDR3 in amino acids: CASSFTSGQETQYF. In nucleotides, the CDR3 is TGCGCCAGCAGCTTCACTAGCGGCCAAGAGACCCAGTACTTC.